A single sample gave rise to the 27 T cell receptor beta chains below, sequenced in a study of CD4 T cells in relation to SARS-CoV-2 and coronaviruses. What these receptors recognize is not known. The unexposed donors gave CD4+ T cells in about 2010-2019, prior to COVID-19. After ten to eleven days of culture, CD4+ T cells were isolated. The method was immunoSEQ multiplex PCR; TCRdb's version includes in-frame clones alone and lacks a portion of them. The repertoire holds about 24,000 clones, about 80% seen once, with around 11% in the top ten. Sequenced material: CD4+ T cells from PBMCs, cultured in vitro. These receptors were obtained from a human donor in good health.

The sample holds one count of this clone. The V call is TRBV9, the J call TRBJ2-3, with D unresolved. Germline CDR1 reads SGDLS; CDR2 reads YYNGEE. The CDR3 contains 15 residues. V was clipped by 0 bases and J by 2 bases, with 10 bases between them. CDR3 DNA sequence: TGTGCCAGCAGCGTAGAAGAATACTACACAGATACGCAGTATTTT. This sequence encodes CASSVEEYYTDTQYF.

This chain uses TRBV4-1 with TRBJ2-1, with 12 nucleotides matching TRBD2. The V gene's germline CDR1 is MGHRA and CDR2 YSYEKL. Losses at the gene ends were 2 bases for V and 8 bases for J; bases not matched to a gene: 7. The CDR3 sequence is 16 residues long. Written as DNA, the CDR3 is TGCGCCAGCAGCCAACTGACTAGCGGGAGTGTCGATGAGCAGTTCTTC. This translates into CASSQLTSGSVDEQFF.

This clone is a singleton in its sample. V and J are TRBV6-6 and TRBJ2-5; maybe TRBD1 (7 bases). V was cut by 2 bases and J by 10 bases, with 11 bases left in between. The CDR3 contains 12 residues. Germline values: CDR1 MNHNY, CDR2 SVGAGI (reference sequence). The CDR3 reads CASSYPGGNQYF. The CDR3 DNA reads TGTGCCAGCAGTTACCCAGGGGGGAACCAGTACTTC.

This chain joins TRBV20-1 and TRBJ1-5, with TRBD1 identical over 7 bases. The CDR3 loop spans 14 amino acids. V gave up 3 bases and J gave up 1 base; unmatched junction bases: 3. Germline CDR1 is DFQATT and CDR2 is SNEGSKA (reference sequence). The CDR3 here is CSASVTGSNQPQHF. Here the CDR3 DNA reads TGCAGTGCTAGTGTGACAGGGAGCAATCAGCCCCAGCATTTT.

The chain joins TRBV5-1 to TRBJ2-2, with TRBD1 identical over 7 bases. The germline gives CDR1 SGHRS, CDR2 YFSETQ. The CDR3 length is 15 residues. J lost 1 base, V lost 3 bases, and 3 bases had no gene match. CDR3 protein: CASSSGTENTGELFF. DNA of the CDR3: TGCGCCAGCAGCTCCGGGACAGAGAACACCGGGGAGCTGTTTTTT.

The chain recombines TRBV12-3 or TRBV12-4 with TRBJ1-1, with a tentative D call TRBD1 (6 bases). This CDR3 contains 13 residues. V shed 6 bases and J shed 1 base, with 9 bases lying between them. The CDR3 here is CASRSGQNTEAFF. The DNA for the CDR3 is TGTGCCAGCAGGTCGGGACAGAACACTGAAGCTTTCTTT.

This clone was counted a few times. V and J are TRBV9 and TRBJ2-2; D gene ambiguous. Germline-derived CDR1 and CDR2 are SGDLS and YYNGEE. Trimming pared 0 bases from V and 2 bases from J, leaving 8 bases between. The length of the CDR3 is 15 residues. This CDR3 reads CASSVDWGNTGELFF. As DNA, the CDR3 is TGTGCCAGCAGCGTAGACTGGGGTAACACCGGGGAGCTGTTTTTT.

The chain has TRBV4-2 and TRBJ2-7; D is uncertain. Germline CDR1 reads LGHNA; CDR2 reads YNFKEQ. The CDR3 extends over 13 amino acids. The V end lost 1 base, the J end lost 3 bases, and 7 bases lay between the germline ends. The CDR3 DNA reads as TGTGCCAGCAGCCAAGGCTCCGGCTACGAGCAGTACTTC. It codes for CASSQGSGYEQYF.

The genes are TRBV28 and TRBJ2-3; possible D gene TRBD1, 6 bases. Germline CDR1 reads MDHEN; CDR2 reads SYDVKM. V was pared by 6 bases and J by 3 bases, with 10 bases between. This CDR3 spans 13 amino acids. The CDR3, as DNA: TGTGCCAGCAGAGAACAGGGAACAGATACGCAGTATTTT. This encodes CASREQGTDTQYF. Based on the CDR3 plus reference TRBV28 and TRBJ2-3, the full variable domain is DVKVTQSSRYLVKRTGEKVFLECVQDMDHENMFWYRQDPGLGLRLIYFSYDVKMKEKGDIPEGYSVSREKKERFSLILESASTNQTSMYLCASREQGTDTQYFGPGTRLTVL.

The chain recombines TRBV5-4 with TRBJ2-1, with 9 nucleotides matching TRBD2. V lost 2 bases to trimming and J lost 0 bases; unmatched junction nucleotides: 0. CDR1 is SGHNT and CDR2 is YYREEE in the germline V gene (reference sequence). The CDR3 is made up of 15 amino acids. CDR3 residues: CASSFSGSSYNEQFF. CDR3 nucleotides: TGTGCCAGCAGCTTTAGCGGGAGCTCCTACAATGAGCAGTTCTTC.

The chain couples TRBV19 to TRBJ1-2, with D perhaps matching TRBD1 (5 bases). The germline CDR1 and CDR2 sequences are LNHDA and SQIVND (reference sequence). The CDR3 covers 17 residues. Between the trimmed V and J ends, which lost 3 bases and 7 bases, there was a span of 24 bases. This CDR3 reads CASSIARRLRGVGGYTF. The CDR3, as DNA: TGTGCCAGTAGTATCGCTAGACGGCTCCGAGGGGTTGGTGGCTACACCTTC.

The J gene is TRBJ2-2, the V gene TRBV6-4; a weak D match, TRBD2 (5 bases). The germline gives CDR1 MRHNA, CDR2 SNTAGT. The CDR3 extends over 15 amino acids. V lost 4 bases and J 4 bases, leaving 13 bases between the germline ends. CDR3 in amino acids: CASSVNSDGTGELFF. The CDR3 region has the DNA TGTGCCAGCAGTGTTAATAGCGACGGCACCGGGGAGCTGTTTTTT.

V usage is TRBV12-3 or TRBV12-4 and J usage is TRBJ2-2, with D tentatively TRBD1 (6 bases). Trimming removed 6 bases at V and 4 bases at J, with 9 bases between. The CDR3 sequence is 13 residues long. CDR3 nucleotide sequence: TGTGCCAGCAGGTTCAGGGGCACCGGGGAGCTGTTTTTT. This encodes CASRFRGTGELFF.

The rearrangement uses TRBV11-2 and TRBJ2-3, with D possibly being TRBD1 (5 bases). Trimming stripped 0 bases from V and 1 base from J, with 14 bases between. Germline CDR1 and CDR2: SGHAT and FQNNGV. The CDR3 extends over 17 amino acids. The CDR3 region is CASSLDHGAGRTDTQYF. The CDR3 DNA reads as TGTGCCAGCAGCTTAGATCATGGGGCAGGTCGCACAGATACGCAGTATTTT.

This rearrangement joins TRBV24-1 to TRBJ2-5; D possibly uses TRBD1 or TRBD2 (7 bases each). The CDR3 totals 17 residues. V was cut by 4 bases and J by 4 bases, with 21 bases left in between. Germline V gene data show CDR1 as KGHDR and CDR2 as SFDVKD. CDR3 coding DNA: TGTGCCACCAGTGAACCCCCCTCAGGGGGGGCGGGAGAGACCCAGTACTTC. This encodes CATSEPPSGGAGETQYF.

The DNA of the CDR3 is TGTGCCAGCAGCCGGGGGTTGGGCGGGGCCAACACCGGGGAGCTGTTTTTT. Encoded protein: CASSRGLGGANTGELFF. The gene calls are TRBV3-1 (or the pseudogene TRBV3-2) and TRBJ2-2; the D gene is possibly TRBD2 (6 bases). The CDR3 totals 17 residues. V was clipped by 4 bases and J by 2 bases, with 17 bases between them. CDR1 is LGHDT and CDR2 is YNNKEL in the germline V gene (reference sequence).

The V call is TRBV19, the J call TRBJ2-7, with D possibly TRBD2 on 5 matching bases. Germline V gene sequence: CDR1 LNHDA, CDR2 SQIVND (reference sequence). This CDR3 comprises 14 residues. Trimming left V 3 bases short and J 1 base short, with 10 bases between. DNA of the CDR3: TGTGCCAGTAGTATCCGCGAGGGTTCCTACGAGCAGTACTTC. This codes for CASSIREGSYEQYF.

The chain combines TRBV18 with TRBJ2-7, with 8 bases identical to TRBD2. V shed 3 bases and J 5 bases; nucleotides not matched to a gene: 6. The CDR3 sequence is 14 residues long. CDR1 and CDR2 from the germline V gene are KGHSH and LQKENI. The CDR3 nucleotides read TGTGCCAGCTCACCCTCGGGGGGGGACCACGAGCAGTACTTC. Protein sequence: CASSPSGGDHEQYF.

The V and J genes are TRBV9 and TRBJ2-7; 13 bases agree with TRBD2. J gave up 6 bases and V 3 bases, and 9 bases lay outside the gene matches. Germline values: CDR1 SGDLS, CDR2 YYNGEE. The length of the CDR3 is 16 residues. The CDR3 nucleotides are TGTGCCAGCAGCGCCGGTTGGACTAGCGGGAGTCGCGAGCAGTACTTC. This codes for CASSAGWTSGSREQYF.

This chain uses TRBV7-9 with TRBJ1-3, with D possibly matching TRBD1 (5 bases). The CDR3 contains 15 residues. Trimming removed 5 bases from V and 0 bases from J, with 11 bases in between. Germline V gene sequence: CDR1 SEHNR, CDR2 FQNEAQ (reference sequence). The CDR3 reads CASSTDSRSGNTIYF. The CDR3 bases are TGTGCCAGCAGCACAGACAGCCGCTCTGGAAACACCATATATTTT.

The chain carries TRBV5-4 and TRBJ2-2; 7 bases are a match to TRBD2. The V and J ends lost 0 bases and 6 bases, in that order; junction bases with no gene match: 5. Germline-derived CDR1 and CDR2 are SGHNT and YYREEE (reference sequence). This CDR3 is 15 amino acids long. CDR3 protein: CASSLDPGRAGELFF. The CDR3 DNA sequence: TGTGCCAGCAGCTTGGATCCAGGGAGGGCCGGGGAGCTGTTTTTT. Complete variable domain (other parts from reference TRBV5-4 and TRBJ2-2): ETGVTQSPTHLIKTRGQQVTLRCSSQSGHNTVSWYQQALGQGPQFIFQYYREEENGRGNFPPRFSGLQFPNYSSELNVNALELDDSALYLCASSLDPGRAGELFFGEGSRLTVL.

The CDR3 DNA sequence: TGTGCCAGCAGCCCAGGGGTTTCTAGCACAGATACGCAGTATTTT. It yields the protein CASSPGVSSTDTQYF. V is TRBV7-7 and J is TRBJ2-3, with D perhaps TRBD1 (6 bases). V shed 5 bases and J shed 0 bases, with 12 bases lying between them. The CDR3 runs 15 residues. Germline loops: CDR1 SSHAT, CDR2 FNYEAQ (reference sequence).

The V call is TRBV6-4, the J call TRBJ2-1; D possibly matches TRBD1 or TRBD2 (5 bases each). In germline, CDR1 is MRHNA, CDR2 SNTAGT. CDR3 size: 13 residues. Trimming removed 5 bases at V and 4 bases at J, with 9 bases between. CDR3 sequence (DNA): TGTGCCAGCAGTAGGGACGGTTACAATGAGCAGTTCTTC. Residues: CASSRDGYNEQFF.

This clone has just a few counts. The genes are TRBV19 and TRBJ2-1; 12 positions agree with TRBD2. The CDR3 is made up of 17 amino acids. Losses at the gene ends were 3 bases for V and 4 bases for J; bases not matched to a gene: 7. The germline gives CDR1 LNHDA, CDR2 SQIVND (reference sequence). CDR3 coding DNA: TGTGCCAGTAGTATCGGGCTAGCGGGAGGGTGGTACAATGAGCAGTTCTTC. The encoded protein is CASSIGLAGGWYNEQFF.

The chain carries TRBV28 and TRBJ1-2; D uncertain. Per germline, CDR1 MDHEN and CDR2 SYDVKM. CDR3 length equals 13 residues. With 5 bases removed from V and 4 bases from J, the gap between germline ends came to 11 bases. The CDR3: CASSAHAGYGYTF. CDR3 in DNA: TGTGCCAGCAGTGCCCATGCGGGCTATGGCTACACCTTC.

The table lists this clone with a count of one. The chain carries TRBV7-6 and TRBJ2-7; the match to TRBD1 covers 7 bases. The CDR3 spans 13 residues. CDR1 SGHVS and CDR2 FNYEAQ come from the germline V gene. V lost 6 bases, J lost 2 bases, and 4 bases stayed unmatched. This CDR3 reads CASSRDRTYEQYF. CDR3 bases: TGTGCCAGCAGTCGGGACAGAACCTACGAGCAGTACTTC.

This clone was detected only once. The CDR3, as DNA: TGTGCCAGCAGCCAAGATTCAGGTTGGGCACCCAGGGGAGCGAGCAGCTCCTACGAGCAGTACTTC. Its protein product is CASSQDSGWAPRGASSSYEQYF. The chain recombines TRBV3-1 (or the pseudogene TRBV3-2) with TRBJ2-7; the D gene is possibly TRBD1 (6 bases). There are 22 residues in the CDR3. V was shortened by 0 bases and J by 0 bases, with 30 bases between the two germline ends. Germline-derived CDR1 and CDR2 are LGHDT and YNNKEL (reference sequence).